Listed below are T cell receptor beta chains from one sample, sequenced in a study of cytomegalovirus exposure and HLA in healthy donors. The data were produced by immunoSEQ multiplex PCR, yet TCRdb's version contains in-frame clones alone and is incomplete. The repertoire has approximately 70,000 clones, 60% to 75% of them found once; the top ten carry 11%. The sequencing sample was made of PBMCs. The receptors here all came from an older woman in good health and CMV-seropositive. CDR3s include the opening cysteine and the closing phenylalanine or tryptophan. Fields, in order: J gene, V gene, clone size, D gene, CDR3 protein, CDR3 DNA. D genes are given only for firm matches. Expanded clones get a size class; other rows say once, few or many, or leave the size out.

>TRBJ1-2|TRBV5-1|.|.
CASSLLGAGGYTF
TGCGCCAGCAGCTTGTTGGGGGCAGGGGGCTACACCTTC
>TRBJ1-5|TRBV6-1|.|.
CASSDSSNQPQHF
TGTGCCAGCAGTGACAGTAGCAATCAGCCCCAGCATTTT
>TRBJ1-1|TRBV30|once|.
CAWSVWGPGTEAFF
TGTGCCTGGAGTGTTTGGGGCCCCGGAACTGAAGCTTTCTTT
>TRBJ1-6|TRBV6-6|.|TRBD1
CASSQTGGSYNSPLHF
TGTGCCAGCAGTCAGACAGGGGGCTCCTATAATTCACCCCTCCACTTT
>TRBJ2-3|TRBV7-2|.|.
CASSFRGGAPTDTQYF
TGTGCCAGCAGCTTCCGAGGGGGGGCTCCTACAGATACGCAGTATTTT
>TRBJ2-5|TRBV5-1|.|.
CASSLGAGLDQETQYF
TGCGCCAGCAGCTTGGGGGCAGGGTTGGACCAAGAGACCCAGTACTTC
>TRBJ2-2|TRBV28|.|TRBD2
CASSPTSVGGELFF
TGTGCCAGCAGTCCAACTAGCGTTGGCGGGGAGCTGTTTTTT
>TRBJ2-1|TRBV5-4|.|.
CASSLEARTDNEQFF
TGTGCCAGCAGCTTGGAGGCGCGGACAGACAATGAGCAGTTCTTC
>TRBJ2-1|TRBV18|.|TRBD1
CASSPETGGNEQFF
TGTGCCAGCTCACCCGAGACAGGGGGCAATGAGCAGTTCTTC
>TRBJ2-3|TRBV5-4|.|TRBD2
CASSPRTSGATDTQYF
TGTGCCAGCAGCCCGCGGACTAGCGGGGCCACAGATACGCAGTATTTT
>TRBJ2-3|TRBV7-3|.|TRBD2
CASSLMGLGTDTQYF
TGTGCCAGCAGCTTAATGGGACTAGGGACAGATACGCAGTATTTT
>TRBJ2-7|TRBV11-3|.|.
CASNSGTYEQYF
TGTGCCAGCAACTCGGGGACCTACGAGCAGTACTTC
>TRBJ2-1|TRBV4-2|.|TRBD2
CASSLVLAGDFNEQFF
TGTGCCAGCAGCCTCGTACTAGCGGGGGACTTCAATGAGCAGTTCTTC
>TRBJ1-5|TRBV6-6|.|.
CASRPPSGQPQHF
TGTGCCAGCAGGCCACCTTCAGGTCAGCCCCAGCATTTT
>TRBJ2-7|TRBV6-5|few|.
CASGRGRPYEQYF
TGTGCCAGTGGTCGGGGGAGACCCTACGAGCAGTACTTC
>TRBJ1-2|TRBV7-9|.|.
CASGSPTANYGYTF
TGTGCCAGCGGGTCCCCGACAGCTAACTATGGCTACACCTTC
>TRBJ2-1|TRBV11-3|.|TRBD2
CASSLTSGNYNEQFF
TGTGCCAGCAGCTTGACTAGCGGAAACTACAATGAGCAGTTCTTC
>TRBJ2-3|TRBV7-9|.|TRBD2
CATRGGHSTDTQYF
TGTGCCACCCGGGGGGGTCATAGCACAGATACGCAGTATTTT
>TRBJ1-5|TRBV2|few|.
CASTLSSRGGQPQHF
TGTGCCAGCACGTTGTCCTCAAGGGGCGGTCAGCCCCAGCATTTT
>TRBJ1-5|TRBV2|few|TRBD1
CASRVATGGVNQPQHF
TGTGCCAGCAGAGTAGCCACAGGGGGCGTCAATCAGCCCCAGCATTTT
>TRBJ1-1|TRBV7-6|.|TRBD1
CASSSRQGGTEAFF
TGTGCCAGCAGTAGTCGACAGGGGGGGACTGAAGCTTTCTTT
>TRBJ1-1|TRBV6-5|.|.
CASSYSARNTEAFF
TGTGCCAGCAGTTACTCGGCAAGGAACACTGAAGCTTTCTTT
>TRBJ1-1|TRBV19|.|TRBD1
CASTGTADLVENTEAFF
TGTGCCAGTACCGGGACAGCTGATTTGGTTGAGAACACTGAAGCTTTCTTT
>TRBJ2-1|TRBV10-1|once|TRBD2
CASSLSGRDNEQFF
TGCGCCAGCAGTCTTAGCGGGAGAGACAATGAGCAGTTCTTC
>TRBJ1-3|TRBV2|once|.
CASSVGWGLSSGNTIYF
TGTGCCAGCAGTGTGGGATGGGGGCTCAGCTCTGGAAACACCATATATTTT
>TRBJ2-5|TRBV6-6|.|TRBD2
CASSDQRGGRETQYF
TGTGCCAGCAGCGACCAGCGGGGGGGCCGCGAGACCCAGTACTTC
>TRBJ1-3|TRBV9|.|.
CASSVGSSGNTIYF
TGTGCCAGCAGCGTGGGCAGCTCTGGAAACACCATATATTTT
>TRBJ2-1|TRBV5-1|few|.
CASSRGTYNEQFF
TGCGCCAGCAGCCGCGGGACCTACAATGAGCAGTTCTTC
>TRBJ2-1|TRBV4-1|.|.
CASRMGAGRDNEQFF
TGCGCCAGCAGGATGGGGGCGGGCCGTGACAATGAGCAGTTCTTC
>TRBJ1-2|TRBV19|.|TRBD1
CASSIPSTGGGGYGYTF
TGTGCCAGTAGTATACCCTCGACAGGGGGCGGTGGTTATGGCTACACCTTC
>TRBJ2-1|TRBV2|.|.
CASSEGLVYNEQFF
TGTGCCAGCAGTGAAGGACTAGTATACAATGAGCAGTTCTTC
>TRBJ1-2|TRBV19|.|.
CASSIGGADGYTF
TGTGCCAGTAGTATAGGGGGCGCGGATGGCTACACCTTC
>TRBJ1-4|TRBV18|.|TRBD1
CASSVQGATNEKLFF
TGTGCCAGCTCCGTACAGGGGGCGACTAATGAAAAACTGTTTTTT
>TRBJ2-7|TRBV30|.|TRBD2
CAWRTSGGVTYEQYF
TGTGCCTGGAGAACTAGCGGGGGCGTAACCTACGAGCAGTACTTC
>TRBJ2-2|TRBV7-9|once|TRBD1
CATLGGTGHTGELFF
TGTGCCACCCTGGGGGGGACAGGGCACACCGGGGAGCTGTTTTTT
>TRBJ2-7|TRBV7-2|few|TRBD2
CASSLLAGPGEQYF
TGTGCCAGCAGCTTACTAGCGGGCCCAGGGGAGCAGTACTTC
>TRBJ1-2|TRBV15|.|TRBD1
CATSRDQGRGSGYTF
TGTGCCACCAGCAGAGATCAAGGCAGGGGGAGCGGCTACACCTTC
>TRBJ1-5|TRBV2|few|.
CASSLTTGMGSNQPQHF
TGTGCCAGCAGCCTTACTACAGGGATGGGAAGCAATCAGCCCCAGCATTTT
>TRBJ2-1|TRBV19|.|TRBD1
CASSIGTGEINEQFF
TGTGCCAGTAGTATTGGCACAGGGGAAATCAATGAGCAGTTCTTC
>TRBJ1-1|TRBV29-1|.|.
CSVAGDTTMNTEAFF
TGCAGCGTTGCGGGGGATACCACGATGAACACTGAAGCTTTCTTT
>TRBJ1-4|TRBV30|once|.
CAWRVTGTEKLFF
TGTGCCTGGAGGGTAACCGGGACAGAAAAACTGTTTTTT
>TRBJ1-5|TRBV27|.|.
CASSLPGQNQPQHF
TGTGCCAGCAGTTTACCCGGACAGAATCAGCCCCAGCATTTT
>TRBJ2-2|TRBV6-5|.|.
CASSSGRGLNTGELFF
TGTGCCAGCAGTTCAGGCAGGGGACTAAACACCGGGGAGCTGTTTTTT
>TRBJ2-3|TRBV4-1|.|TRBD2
CASSGGLVSTDTQYF
TGCGCCAGCAGCGGAGGACTAGTGAGCACAGATACGCAGTATTTT
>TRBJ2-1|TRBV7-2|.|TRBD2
CASSPSGRVRNEQFF
TGTGCCAGCAGCCCCAGCGGGAGGGTCCGTAATGAGCAGTTCTTC
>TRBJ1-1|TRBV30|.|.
CAWRAKQGTTEAFF
TGTGCCTGGAGGGCCAAACAGGGTACCACTGAAGCTTTCTTT
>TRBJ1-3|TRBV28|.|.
CASSLRRSSGNTIYF
TGTGCCAGCAGTCTGAGGCGCTCTTCTGGAAACACCATATATTTT
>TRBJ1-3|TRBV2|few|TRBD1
CASSSRTGGGNTIYF
TGTGCCAGCAGTTCCCGGACAGGGGGTGGAAACACCATATATTTT
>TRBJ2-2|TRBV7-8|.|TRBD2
CASSPSGGVANTGELFF
TGTGCCAGCAGCCCTAGCGGGGGAGTCGCGAACACCGGGGAGCTGTTTTTT
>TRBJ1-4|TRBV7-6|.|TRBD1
CASSLALQGGEKLFF
TGTGCCAGCAGCTTAGCGCTACAGGGGGGTGAAAAACTGTTTTTT
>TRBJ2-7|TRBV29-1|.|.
CSVGSGGLSSYEQYF
TGCAGCGTCGGAAGCGGAGGACTCAGCTCCTACGAGCAGTACTTC
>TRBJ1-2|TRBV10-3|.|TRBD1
CAISDPTGYGGYTF
TGTGCCATCAGTGACCCGACAGGGTATGGTGGCTACACCTTC
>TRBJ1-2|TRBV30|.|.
CAWSVRGIGGYTF
TGTGCCTGGAGTGTACGGGGAATTGGGGGCTACACCTTC
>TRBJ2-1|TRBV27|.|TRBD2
CASSLTSGEYNEQFF
TGTGCCAGCAGCCTTACTAGCGGGGAGTACAATGAGCAGTTCTTC